What follows describes a single T cell receptor beta chain. These data come from a study of blood T cells in healthy people across ages. Alongside a J-beta primer mix, a sample-barcoded 5' primer served in a second PCR lasting about 7 to 11 cycles. TCRdb reprocessed the 5' RACE reads with MiXCR, giving one entry per CDR3 protein. This sample carries 1.4 million or so distinct CDR3 sequences, around 40% of them seen once, and the ten largest clones take approximately 4%. Sequencing input: blood. This receptor was obtained from a woman aged 18-30 years in good health.

The CDR3 DNA reads as TGCGCCAGCAGCCAAGAGTACGGGAGCTTCCCCTACAATGAGCAGTTCTTC. Its protein product is CASSQEYGSFPYNEQFF. The gene calls are TRBV4-3 and TRBJ2-1; a possible D gene is TRBD2 (6 bases). The germline gives CDR1 LGHNA, CDR2 YSLEER. The CDR3 has 17 residues. V lost 0 bases to trimming and J lost 2 bases, with 14 bases between them.